The 8 T cell receptor beta chains below were found in one sample sequenced in a study of beta chain features in type 1 diabetes. Sequencing targeted expressed TCRB transcripts, as all isolated RNA had been reverse transcribed. The method was immunoSEQ multiplex PCR; TCRdb's version includes in-frame clones alone and lacks a portion of them. Of about 900,000 clones in the sample, 15% to 20% were seen once. The specimen sequenced was naive CD4+ T cells from blood. The source of these receptors is a woman under 30 in good health.

Only a few counts were recorded for this clone. The rearrangement joins TRBV7-9 to TRBJ1-1; unclear D gene. The germline V and J ends were trimmed by 7 bases and 4 bases, with 19 bases remaining between them. Looked up from germline, CDR1 is SEHNR and CDR2 is FQNEAQ (reference sequence). The CDR3 consists of 15 residues. The CDR3 region is CASTEAPRGATEAFF. The CDR3 DNA reads as TGTGCCAGCACCGAGGCCCCGCGGGGAGCCACTGAAGCTTTCTTT.

The chain links TRBV7-2 to TRBJ1-3; the D gene is possibly TRBD1 (5 bases). V gave up 6 bases and J gave up 2 bases, with 14 bases separating them. Germline V CDR1 and CDR2: SGHTA, FQGNSA. This CDR3 comprises 15 residues. DNA of the CDR3: TGTGCCAGCAGGAAATCGGGGACGCCTGGAAACACCATATATTTT. Protein sequence: CASRKSGTPGNTIYF.

This clone was seen a few times. The gene calls are TRBV7-2 and TRBJ2-7; the D gene is possibly TRBD2 (6 bases). The CDR3 loop spans 14 amino acids. Germline V gene data show CDR1 as SGHTA and CDR2 as FQGNSA. V dropped 1 base and J dropped 6 bases, with 13 bases sitting between them. Written as DNA, the CDR3 is TGTGCCAGCAGCTTAGTCGCGGGGTACGGCGAGCAGTACTTC. It is translated as CASSLVAGYGEQYF.

Only a few counts were recorded for this clone. J is TRBJ2-7 and V is TRBV4-2, with TRBD2 matching 8 bases. The V gene's germline CDR1 is LGHNA and CDR2 YNFKEQ. Trimming at V came to 1 base and at J to 9 bases, leaving 17 bases not matched to a gene. The CDR3 totals 17 residues. The CDR3 reads CASSQAPWSGSGIGQYF. CDR3 nucleotide sequence: TGTGCCAGCAGCCAAGCCCCTTGGAGCGGGAGTGGTATCGGGCAGTACTTC.

This clone was recorded a few times. The J gene is TRBJ2-1, the V gene TRBV6-5, with TRBD1 matching 10 bases. The CDR3 has 16 amino acids. V was clipped by 0 bases and J by 8 bases; unmatched bases: 7. CDR1 is MNHEY, CDR2 SVGAGI, per germline. Here the CDR3 DNA reads TGTGCCAGCAGTTACTCTAGGGGACAGGGGACCCATGAGCAGTTCTTC. It translates to CASSYSRGQGTHEQFF.

The rearrangement uses TRBV7-9 and TRBJ2-1, with 8 bases lining up with TRBD1. Germline loops: CDR1 SEHNR, CDR2 FQNEAQ (reference sequence). V gave up 5 bases and J gave up 8 bases; unmatched junction bases: 20. The CDR3 is 18 residues long. CDR3 in amino acids: CASSPAPRQGLLADEQFF. The CDR3 DNA reads TGTGCCAGCAGCCCCGCCCCCCGACAGGGGTTATTAGCGGATGAGCAGTTCTTC.

The rearrangement joins TRBV2 to TRBJ1-2; a possible D gene is TRBD1 (5 bases). The V gene lost 6 bases and the J gene lost 0 bases, with 8 bases spanning the gap. The length of the CDR3 is 13 residues. Germline CDR1 is SNHLY and CDR2 is FYNNEI. The CDR3 DNA reads TGTGCCAGCAGGGACAATGCTAACTATGGCTACACCTTC. Translation: CASRDNANYGYTF.

On this clone: Additional DNA sequences in this sample encode the identical CDR3. This chain connects TRBV18 to TRBJ2-5; 9 bases are a match to TRBD1. V lost 1 base, J lost 4 bases, and 7 bases stayed unmatched. The V gene's germline CDR1 is KGHSH and CDR2 LQKENI. The CDR3 spans 16 residues. This CDR3 is CASSPLTGTGIETQYF. The CDR3 coding sequence is TGTGCCAGCTCACCACTCACCGGGACAGGGATAGAGACCCAGTACTTC.